Listed below are T cell receptor beta chains from one sample, sequenced in a study of T cell responses to AZD1222 COVID-19 vaccine. The data were produced by immunoSEQ multiplex PCR, yet TCRdb's version contains in-frame clones alone and is incomplete. The sample consists of more than 120,000 clones, 93% of them appearing once. The input for sequencing was peripheral blood, taken on day 0 of AZD1222 vaccination. The receptors stem from an adult in good health. Each CDR3 is given with its conserved first and last residue. D genes are given only for firm matches. Clone size appears in some rows only: once, few, many, or a class for an expanded clone.

>-|TRBJ1-5|TRBV19|-|14
CASKGTGRWQPQHF
TGTGCCAGTAAGGGGACTGGCAGGTGGCAGCCCCAGCATTTT
>-|TRBJ2-7|TRBV7-9|-|13
CASSLMGTYEQYF
TGTGCCAGCAGCCTGATGGGTACCTACGAGCAGTACTTC
>-|TRBJ1-2|TRBV5-1|-|14
CASSLRAGADGYTF
TGCGCCAGCAGCTTGAGGGCAGGCGCCGATGGCTACACCTTC
>-|TRBJ2-2|TRBV4-3|-|15
CASSSGQRNTGELFF
TGCGCCAGCAGCTCGGGGCAGCGCAACACCGGGGAGCTGTTTTTT
>TRBD1|TRBJ1-1|TRBV7-9|-|16
CASSLAWDSQNTEAFF
TGTGCCAGCAGCCTCGCCTGGGACAGCCAAAACACTGAAGCTTTCTTT
>-|TRBJ1-6|TRBV4-2|once|15
CASSPSFGTDSPLHF
TGTGCCAGCAGCCCAAGTTTCGGGACCGATTCACCCCTCCACTTT
>-|TRBJ2-7|TRBV6-5|-|12
CASSPRGDEQYF
TGTGCCAGCAGCCCCCGAGGTGACGAGCAGTACTTC
>-|TRBJ2-7|TRBV24-1|-|18
CATSDYPLDSLKAYEQYF
TGTGCCACCAGTGATTATCCCCTGGACAGCCTCAAAGCCTACGAGCAGTACTTC
>-|TRBJ1-3|TRBV18|-|14
CASSQTASGNTIYF
TGTGCCAGCTCACAGACAGCCTCTGGAAACACCATATATTTT
>-|TRBJ1-1|TRBV29-1|-|13
CSYLGTQNTEAFF
TGCAGCTACCTAGGGACGCAGAACACTGAAGCTTTCTTT
>-|TRBJ1-1|TRBV19|-|14
CASSIEGLNTEAFF
TGTGCCAGTAGTATAGAAGGGCTCAACACTGAAGCTTTCTTT
>-|TRBJ1-2|TRBV19|-|13
CASSPGKRDGYTF
TGTGCCAGTAGCCCGGGGAAGAGGGATGGCTACACCTTC
>TRBD1|TRBJ1-5|TRBV29-1|-|13
CSGTGTDNQPQHF
TGCAGCGGAACCGGGACAGACAATCAGCCCCAGCATTTT
>-|TRBJ1-1|TRBV30|-|16
CAWSVFPGRRNTEAFF
TGTGCCTGGAGTGTGTTCCCAGGGCGCAGGAACACTGAAGCTTTCTTT
>TRBD2|TRBJ2-1|TRBV20-1|once|14
CSASSGRTYNEQFF
TGCAGTGCTAGTAGCGGGAGGACCTACAATGAGCAGTTCTTC
>TRBD1|TRBJ1-2|TRBV5-6|-|13
CASSFYRGHGYTF
TGTGCCAGCAGCTTCTACAGGGGCCATGGCTACACCTTC
>TRBD1|TRBJ1-2|TRBV4-3|-|15
CASSQDSGQYYGYTF
TGCGCCAGCAGCCAAGATTCGGGACAGTACTATGGCTACACCTTC
>-|TRBJ1-1|TRBV7-9|-|15
CASSLEGPSRGEAFF
TGTGCCAGCAGCTTAGAGGGGCCCAGCCGCGGTGAAGCTTTCTTT
>-|TRBJ1-1|TRBV27|-|18
CASSLSRRVLKTGALAFF
TGTGCCAGCAGTTTATCAAGGCGGGTACTTAAGACCGGGGCATTAGCTTTCTTT
>-|TRBJ1-2|TRBV4-3|-|15
CASSLDVAGEIGYTF
TGCGCCAGCAGCTTAGACGTTGCAGGGGAAATTGGCTACACCTTC
>-|TRBJ2-7|TRBV18|-|14
CASSPQADSYEQYF
TGTGCCAGCTCACCCCAAGCGGACTCCTACGAGCAGTACTTC
>-|TRBJ1-5|TRBV5-1|-|14
CASSLEGGNQPQHF
TGCGCCAGCAGCTTGGAAGGGGGCAATCAGCCCCAGCATTTT
>-|TRBJ1-3|TRBV12-5|-|17
CASGLVTGVLAGNTIYF
TGTGCTAGTGGTTTGGTAACCGGGGTTTTGGCTGGAAACACCATATATTTT
>TRBD1|TRBJ2-3|TRBV7-2|-|14
CASSTEQGADTQYF
TGTGCCAGCAGCACAGAGCAGGGGGCAGATACGCAGTATTTT
>TRBD2|TRBJ2-7|TRBV19|once|15
CASSPLAGTLGEQYF
TGTGCCAGTAGTCCTCTAGCGGGGACTCTTGGCGAGCAGTACTTC
>TRBD1|TRBJ2-5|TRBV5-6|-|15
CASSRDRGVGETQYF
TGTGCCAGCAGCAGGGACAGGGGGGTTGGAGAGACCCAGTACTTC
>-|TRBJ1-2|TRBV2|-|14
CASSGQPTNYGYTF
TGTGCCAGCAGTGGACAGCCGACTAACTATGGCTACACCTTC
>-|TRBJ1-6|TRBV20-1|once|14
CSASKPRDNSPLHF
TGCAGTGCTAGTAAGCCAAGGGATAATTCACCCCTCCACTTT
>TRBD2|TRBJ2-7|TRBV2|once|15
CASSRTSGREYEQYF
TGTGCCAGCAGTAGGACTAGCGGGAGGGAATACGAGCAGTACTTC
>TRBD2|TRBJ2-1|TRBV10-3|-|14
CATEPGLADNEQFF
TGTGCCACGGAACCGGGACTAGCGGACAATGAGCAGTTCTTC
>-|TRBJ1-4|TRBV5-1|-|14
CASSLLSTNEKLFF
TGCGCCAGCAGCTTGTTATCAACTAATGAAAAACTGTTTTTT
>-|TRBJ1-5|TRBV6-6|-|15
CASSGGTGGNQPQHF
TGTGCCAGCAGTGGAGGGACCGGAGGCAATCAGCCCCAGCATTTT
>-|TRBJ1-1|TRBV6-1|-|12
CASSELGGQAFF
TGTGCCAGCAGTGAGTTGGGGGGGCAAGCTTTCTTT
>-|TRBJ1-6|TRBV7-2|-|12
CASSSSFSPLHF
-